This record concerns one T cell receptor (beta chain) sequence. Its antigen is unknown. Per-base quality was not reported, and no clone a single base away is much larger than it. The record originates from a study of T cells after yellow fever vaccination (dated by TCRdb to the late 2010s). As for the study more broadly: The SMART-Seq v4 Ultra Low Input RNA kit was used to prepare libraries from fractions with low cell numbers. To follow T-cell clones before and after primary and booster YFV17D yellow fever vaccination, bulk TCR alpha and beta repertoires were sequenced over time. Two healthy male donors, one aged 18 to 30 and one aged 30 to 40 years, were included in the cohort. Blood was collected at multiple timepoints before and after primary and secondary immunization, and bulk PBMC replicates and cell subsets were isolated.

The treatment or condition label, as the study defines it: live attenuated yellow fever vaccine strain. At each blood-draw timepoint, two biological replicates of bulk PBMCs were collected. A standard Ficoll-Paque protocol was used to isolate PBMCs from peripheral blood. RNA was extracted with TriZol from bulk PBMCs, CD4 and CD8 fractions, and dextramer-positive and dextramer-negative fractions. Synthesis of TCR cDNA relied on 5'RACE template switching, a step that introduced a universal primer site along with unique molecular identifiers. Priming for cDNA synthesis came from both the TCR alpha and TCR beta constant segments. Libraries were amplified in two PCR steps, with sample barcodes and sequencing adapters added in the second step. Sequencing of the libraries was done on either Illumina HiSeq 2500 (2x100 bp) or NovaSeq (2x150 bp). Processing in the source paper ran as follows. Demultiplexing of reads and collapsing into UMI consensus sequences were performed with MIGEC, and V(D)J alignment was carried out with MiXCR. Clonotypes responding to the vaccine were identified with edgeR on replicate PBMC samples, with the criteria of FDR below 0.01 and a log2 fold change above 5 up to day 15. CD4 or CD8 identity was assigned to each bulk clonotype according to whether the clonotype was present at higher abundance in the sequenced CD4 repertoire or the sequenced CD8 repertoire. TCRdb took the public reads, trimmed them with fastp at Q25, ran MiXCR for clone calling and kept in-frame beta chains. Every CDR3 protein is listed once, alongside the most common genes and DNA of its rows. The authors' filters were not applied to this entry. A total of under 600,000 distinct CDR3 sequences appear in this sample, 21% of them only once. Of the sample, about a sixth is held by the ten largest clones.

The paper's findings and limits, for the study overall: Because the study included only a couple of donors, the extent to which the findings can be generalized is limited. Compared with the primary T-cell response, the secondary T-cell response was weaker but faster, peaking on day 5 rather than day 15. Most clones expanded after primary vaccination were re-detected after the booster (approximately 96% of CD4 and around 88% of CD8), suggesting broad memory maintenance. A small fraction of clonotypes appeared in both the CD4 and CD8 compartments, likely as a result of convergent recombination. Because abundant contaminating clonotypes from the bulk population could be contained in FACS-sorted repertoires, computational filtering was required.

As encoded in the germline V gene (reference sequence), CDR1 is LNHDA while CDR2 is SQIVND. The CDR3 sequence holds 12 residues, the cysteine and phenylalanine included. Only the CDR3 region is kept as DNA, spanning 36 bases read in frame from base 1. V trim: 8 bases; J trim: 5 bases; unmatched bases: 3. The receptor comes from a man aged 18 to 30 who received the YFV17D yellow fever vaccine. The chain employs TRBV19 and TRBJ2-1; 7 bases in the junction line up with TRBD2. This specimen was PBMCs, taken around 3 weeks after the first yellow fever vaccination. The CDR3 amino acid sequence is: CASSTSHNEQFF. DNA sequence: TGTGCCAGTTCGACTAGCCACAATGAGCAGTTCTTC.